These 3 T cell receptor beta chains came from one sample sequenced in a study of PD-1 blockade in mismatch repair-deficient tumors. Sequenced by immunoSEQ multiplex PCR; TCRdb stores in-frame clones only, minus some. The sample carries tens of thousands of clones, roughly 80% recorded once. The sample here was peripheral blood, taken 12 weeks after starting pembrolizumab. The receptors were gathered from an adult with mismatch repair-deficient cancer.

V and J are TRBV19 and TRBJ2-7; D perhaps matches TRBD1 (5 bases). CDR1 is LNHDA, CDR2 SQIVND, per germline (reference sequence). V lost 8 bases and J lost 1, with 12 bases in between. CDR3 length: 13 amino acids. The CDR3 spells CASGNRGSYEQYF. The CDR3 DNA sequence: TGTGCCAGTGGCAATAGGGGATCCTACGAGCAGTACTTC. The entire variable domain, with the rest obtained from reference TRBV19 and TRBJ2-7, is as follows: DGGITQSPKYLFRKEGQNVTLSCEQNLNHDAMYWYRQDPGQGLRLIYYSQIVNDFQKGDIAEGYSVSREKKESFPLTVTSAQKNPTAFYLCASGNRGSYEQYFGPGTRLTVT.

J is TRBJ2-5 and V is TRBV6-6; D ambiguous. Germline V gene data show CDR1 as MNHNY and CDR2 as SVGAGI (reference sequence). V lost 4 bases and J 5 bases, leaving 11 bases between the germline ends. The CDR3 sequence is 13 residues long. The CDR3 loop is CASSLGTGETQYF. The CDR3 DNA reads as TGTGCCAGCAGTTTAGGAACCGGGGAGACCCAGTACTTC.

The genes are TRBV7-3 and TRBJ2-3, with D perhaps given as TRBD1 or TRBD2 (5 bases each). The length of the CDR3 is 15 residues. The V end lost 0 bases, the J end lost 1 base, and 8 bases lay between the germline ends. CDR1 and CDR2 (germline): SGHTA, FQGTGA. The DNA for the CDR3 is TGTGCCAGCAGCTTAACCCGGGGCGGCACAGATACGCAGTATTTT. Residues: CASSLTRGGTDTQYF.